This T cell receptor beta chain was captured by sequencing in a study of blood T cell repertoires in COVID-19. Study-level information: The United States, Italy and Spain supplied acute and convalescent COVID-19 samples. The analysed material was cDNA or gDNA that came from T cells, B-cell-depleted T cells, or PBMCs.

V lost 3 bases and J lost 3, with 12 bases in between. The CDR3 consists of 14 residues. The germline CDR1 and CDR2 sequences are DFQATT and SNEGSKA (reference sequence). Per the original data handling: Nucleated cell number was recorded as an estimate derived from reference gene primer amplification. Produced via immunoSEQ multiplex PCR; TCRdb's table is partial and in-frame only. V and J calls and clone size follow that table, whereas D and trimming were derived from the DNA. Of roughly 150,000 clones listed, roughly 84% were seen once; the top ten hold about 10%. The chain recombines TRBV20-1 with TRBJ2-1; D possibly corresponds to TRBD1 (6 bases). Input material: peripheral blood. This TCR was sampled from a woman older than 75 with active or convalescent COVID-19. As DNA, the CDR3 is TGCAGTGCTAGTGTCAGGGGACGCTACAATGAGCAGTTCTTC. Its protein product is CSASVRGRYNEQFF.